One and the same sample provided the 21 T cell receptor beta chains below, sequenced in a study of long-term antiretroviral therapy in people with HIV. The libraries were made with immunoSEQ v3.0 at survey level. Some clones are missing from TCRdb's copy, which holds only in-frame ones; the method was immunoSEQ multiplex PCR. The sample contains 40,000 or so clones, roughly 90% of which appear only once. The sample here was unsorted PBMCs, taken just before starting antiretroviral therapy. These receptors all come from a woman under 30 with HIV.

The V gene is TRBV6-5, the J gene TRBJ2-1; 15 bases agree with TRBD2. The germline gives CDR1 MNHEY, CDR2 SVGAGI. The CDR3 is 15 residues long. V lost 6 bases to trimming and J lost 7 bases; unmatched junction nucleotides: 4. CDR3 sequence: CASRVGLAGGNEQFF. In DNA, the CDR3 is TGTGCCAGCAGAGTCGGACTAGCGGGAGGGAATGAGCAGTTCTTC.

In this sample, this clone turned up once. The chain is built from TRBV7-9 and TRBJ2-3, with 14 nucleotides matching TRBD2. The V and J ends lost 6 bases and 4 bases, in that order; junction bases with no gene match: 6. CDR3 size: 16 residues. The germline gives CDR1 SEHNR, CDR2 FQNEAQ (reference sequence). CDR3 in amino acids: CASSLGLAGGPDTQYF. CDR3 DNA: TGTGCCAGCAGTCTCGGACTAGCGGGAGGCCCAGATACGCAGTATTTT.

The rearrangement uses TRBV27 and TRBJ2-6; D may match TRBD1 or TRBD2 (5 bases each). This CDR3 spans 17 amino acids. Germline assignment: CDR1 MNHEY and CDR2 SMNVEV (reference sequence). Trimming shortened V by 5 bases and J by 0 bases, and 14 bases separated the two germline ends. CDR3 coding DNA: TGTGCCAGCAGTGGGGACGGCCAACCCTCTGGGGCCAACGTCCTGACTTTC. The encoded protein is CASSGDGQPSGANVLTF.

This clone was seen just once. The chain links TRBV4-2 to TRBJ2-1; D gene unclear. The CDR3 covers 15 residues. Trimming left V 4 bases short and J 0 bases short, with 10 bases between. Per germline, CDR1 LGHNA and CDR2 YNFKEQ. The CDR3 loop reads CASSPLLSSYNEQFF. The CDR3 bases are TGTGCCAGCAGCCCCCTTCTAAGCTCCTACAATGAGCAGTTCTTC.

The chain is built from TRBV6-1 and TRBJ2-1; 12 bases are shared with TRBD2. CDR1 and CDR2 from the germline V gene are MNHNS and SASEGT. Trimming removed 1 base from V and 6 bases from J; junction bases left unmatched: 13. This CDR3 is 19 amino acids long. CDR3 nucleotides: TGTGCCAGCAGTGAAGTCTCGTGGGTGACTAGCGGGAGCCTCAATGAGCAGTTCTTC. This codes for CASSEVSWVTSGSLNEQFF.

J is TRBJ2-5 and V is TRBV23-1, with 8 bases identical to TRBD2. TRBV23-1 is an ORF, with its function uncertain. Losses at the gene ends were 4 bases for V and 5 bases for J; bases not matched to a gene: 9. CDR3 length equals 15 residues. This CDR3 reads CASSRSGSNGETQYF. CDR3 nucleotide sequence: TGCGCCAGCAGTCGAAGCGGGAGTAATGGGGAGACCCAGTACTTC.

The chain links TRBV28 to TRBJ1-5; the D gene is possibly TRBD1 (5 bases). Trimming pared 3 bases from V and 6 bases from J, leaving 12 bases between. Germline values: CDR1 MDHEN, CDR2 SYDVKM. The CDR3 has 14 residues. In DNA form, the CDR3 reads TGTGCCAGCAGTTTTGTCCAGGGAGGTCAGCCCCAGCATTTT. It is translated as CASSFVQGGQPQHF.

A note on this clone: The junction departs from the called germline gene at one end, perhaps through a read error. The chain combines TRBV28 with TRBJ1-2, with D possibly matching TRBD1 (5 bases). The CDR3 sequence is 14 residues long. Germline V gene sequence: CDR1 MDHEN, CDR2 SYDVKM. DNA of the CDR3: TGTGCCAGCAGCTTATCTCGGGGACTCTATGGCTACACCTTC. Amino acid sequence: CASSLSRGLYGYTF.

V usage is TRBV27 and J usage is TRBJ2-7, with 10 positions matching TRBD1. The CDR3 covers 16 residues. Germline loops: CDR1 MNHEY, CDR2 SMNVEV (reference sequence). V dropped 5 bases and J dropped 3; count of bases not matched to a gene: 10. The CDR3 loop reads CASSPQGQGLLYEQYF. For the CDR3, the DNA is TGTGCCAGCAGTCCACAGGGACAGGGGTTACTCTACGAGCAGTACTTC.

This clone has just a few counts. The chain has TRBV6-5 and TRBJ2-7, with D maybe TRBD1 (6 bases). Trimming stripped 0 bases from V and 3 bases from J, with 15 bases between. The CDR3 extends over 16 amino acids. CDR1 and CDR2 from the germline V gene are MNHEY and SVGAGI. This chain's CDR3 is CASSYSTGTSHYEQYF. Here the CDR3 DNA reads TGTGCCAGCAGTTACTCCACCGGGACAAGTCACTACGAGCAGTACTTC.

The chain has TRBV28 and TRBJ1-4; D is undetermined. Trimming took 6 bases from V and 8 from J, leaving 16 bases between them. The CDR3 is 14 residues long. Per germline, CDR1 MDHEN and CDR2 SYDVKM. This chain's CDR3 is CASSLAETREKLFF. The CDR3 nucleotides read TGTGCCAGCAGCTTAGCCGAGACTAGGGAAAAACTGTTTTTT.

The chain links TRBV2 to TRBJ2-1, with 7 bases aligning to TRBD2. J gave up 0 bases and V 6 bases, and 17 bases lay outside the gene matches. Per the germline V gene, CDR1 is SNHLY and CDR2 is FYNNEI. The CDR3 has 19 residues. The CDR3 loop reads CASSKRPGLQTSSYNEQFF. CDR3 DNA sequence: TGTGCCAGCAGCAAACGCCCGGGACTACAAACCAGCTCCTACAATGAGCAGTTCTTC.

The chain is built from TRBV6-5 and TRBJ2-7; D is ambiguous. The CDR3 is 13 residues long. Trimming left V 6 bases short and J 2 bases short, with 11 bases between. Germline CDR1 is MNHEY and CDR2 is SVGAGI. Here the CDR3 reads CASSRIDTYEQYF. CDR3 in DNA: TGTGCCAGCAGCCGAATAGACACCTACGAGCAGTACTTC.

The chain couples TRBV7-2 to TRBJ2-7; unclear D gene. Trimming left V 0 bases short and J 2 bases short, with 8 bases between. From germline, CDR1 is SGHTA and CDR2 FQGNSA. The length of the CDR3 is 14 residues. CDR3 in amino acids: CASSLADGPYEQYF. The DNA of the CDR3 is TGTGCCAGCAGCTTAGCTGACGGACCCTACGAGCAGTACTTC.

V and J are TRBV18 and TRBJ2-2; D remains unclear. The CDR3 is 13 amino acids. CDR1 and CDR2 from the germline V gene are KGHSH and LQKENI. The V end lost 0 bases, the J end lost 7 bases, and 6 bases lay between the germline ends. The CDR3 sequence: CASSPPASGELFF. CDR3 DNA sequence: TGTGCCAGCTCACCACCGGCAAGCGGGGAGCTGTTTTTT.

The CDR3 sequence is CATSREHSNQPQHF. The CDR3 DNA follows: TGTGCCACCAGCAGAGAGCATAGCAATCAGCCCCAGCATTTT. The rearrangement joins TRBV15 to TRBJ1-5; no firm D call. Germline-derived CDR1 and CDR2 are LNHNV and YYDKDF (reference sequence). This CDR3 is 14 amino acids long. The V end lost 0 bases, the J end lost 0 bases, and 3 bases lay between the germline ends.

The rearrangement joins TRBV7-3 to TRBJ1-2, with 7 bases matching TRBD1. The J segment lost 3 bases and the V segment lost 4 bases, leaving 8 bases of the junction unmatched. Per the germline V gene, CDR1 is SGHTA and CDR2 is FQGTGA. CDR3 length equals 15 residues. The CDR3 region has the DNA TGTGCCAGCAGCTCCTCCCGGGACAGTTACTATGGCTACACCTTC. Translation: CASSSSRDSYYGYTF.

The chain carries TRBV6-6 and TRBJ2-2; D is perhaps TRBD1 (6 bases). The CDR3 is 15 amino acids. Per germline, CDR1 MNHNY and CDR2 SVGAGI (reference sequence). Trimming took off 2 bases at V and 6 bases at J, with 13 bases between the two ends. The CDR3 coding sequence is TGTGCCAGCAGTTACGTCCAGGGGCGCGCCGGGGAGCTGTTTTTT. Translation gives CASSYVQGRAGELFF.

The gene calls are TRBV6-4 and TRBJ1-5; 8 positions match TRBD1. CDR1 is MRHNA and CDR2 is SNTAGT in the germline V gene. Unmatched junction bases numbered 6, after V lost 4 bases and J lost 4 bases. CDR3 size: 15 residues. Here the CDR3 reads CASSASGTGNQPQHF. The CDR3 bases are TGTGCCAGCAGTGCCTCCGGGACAGGTAATCAGCCCCAGCATTTT.

The chain combines TRBV9 with TRBJ2-1, with 7 bases lining up with TRBD2. V lost 0 bases and J lost 0; bases outside the gene matches: 3. This CDR3 comprises 16 residues. CDR1 and CDR2 (germline): SGDLS, YYNGEE. The CDR3 DNA is TGTGCCAGCAGCGTAGAGGCGGGAGACTCCTACAATGAGCAGTTCTTC. Its translation: CASSVEAGDSYNEQFF.

This clone was seen more than once but under ten times. The chain carries TRBV4-1 and TRBJ1-3, with D tentatively TRBD1 (5 bases). In germline, CDR1 is MGHRA, CDR2 YSYEKL. Trimming cost V 2 bases and J 0 bases, with 11 bases left between them. CDR3 length: 16 residues. The CDR3 is CASSQPGRSSGNTIYF. The CDR3 bases are TGCGCCAGCAGCCAACCGGGACGGAGCTCTGGAAACACCATATATTTT.